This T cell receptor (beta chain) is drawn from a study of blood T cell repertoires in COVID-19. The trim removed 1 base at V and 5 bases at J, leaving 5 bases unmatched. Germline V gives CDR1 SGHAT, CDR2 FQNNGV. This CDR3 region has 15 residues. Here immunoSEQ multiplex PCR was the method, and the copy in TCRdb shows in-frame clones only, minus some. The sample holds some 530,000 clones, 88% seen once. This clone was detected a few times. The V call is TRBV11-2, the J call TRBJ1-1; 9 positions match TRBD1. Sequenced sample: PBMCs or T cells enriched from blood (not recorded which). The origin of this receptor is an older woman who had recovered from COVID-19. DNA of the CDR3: TGTGCCAGCAGCTTAGCGGACAGGGGATGGACTGAAGCTTTCTTT. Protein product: CASSLADRGWTEAFF. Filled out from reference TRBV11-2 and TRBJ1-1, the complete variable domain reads EAGVAQSPRYKIIEKRQSVAFWCNPISGHATLYWYQQILGQGPKLLIQFQNNGVVDDSQLPKDRFSAERLKGVDSTLKIQPAKLEDSAVYLCASSLADRGWTEAFFGQGTRLTVV.